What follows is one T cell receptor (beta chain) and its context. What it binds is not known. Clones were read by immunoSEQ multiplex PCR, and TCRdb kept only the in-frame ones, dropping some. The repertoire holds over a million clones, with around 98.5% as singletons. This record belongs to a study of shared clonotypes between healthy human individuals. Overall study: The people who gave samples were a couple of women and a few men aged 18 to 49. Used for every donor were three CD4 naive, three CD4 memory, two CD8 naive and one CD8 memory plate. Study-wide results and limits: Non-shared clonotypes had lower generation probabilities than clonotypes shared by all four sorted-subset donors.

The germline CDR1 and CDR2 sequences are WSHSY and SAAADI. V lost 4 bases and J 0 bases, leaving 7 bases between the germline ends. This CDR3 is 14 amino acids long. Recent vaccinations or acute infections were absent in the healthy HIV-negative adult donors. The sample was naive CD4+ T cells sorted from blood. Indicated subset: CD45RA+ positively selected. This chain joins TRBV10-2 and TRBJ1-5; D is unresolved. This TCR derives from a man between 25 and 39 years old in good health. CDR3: CASSAGYSNQPQHF. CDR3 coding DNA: TGCGCCAGCAGTGCAGGTTATAGCAATCAGCCCCAGCATTTT.